This T cell receptor beta chain was documented in a study of PD-L1 blockade in urothelial cancer. For the study at large: At 6 weeks and at 3 weeks (second dose) after treatment start, blood was analyzed.

The CDR3 has 14 residues. CDR1 and CDR2 (germline): SGHRS, YFSETQ. V was trimmed by 3 bases and J by 5 bases, leaving 15 bases between them. Sample time point: peripheral blood 6 weeks after treatment start. Method: immunoSEQ multiplex PCR; TCRdb's copy keeps in-frame clones and lacks some. The data show 35,000 to 45,000 clones, with about 89% seen just once and approximately 7.9% held by the top ten. The source of this sequence is a man between 65 and 85 years old with urothelial cancer. The gene calls are TRBV5-1 and TRBJ2-7, with a possible D match to TRBD1 (5 bases). This material consisted of PBMCs, taken around atezolizumab (anti-PD-L1) treatment. The chain's CDR3 is CASSYDPGFDEQYF. The CDR3 region has the DNA TGCGCCAGCAGCTATGATCCAGGGTTCGACGAGCAGTACTTC.